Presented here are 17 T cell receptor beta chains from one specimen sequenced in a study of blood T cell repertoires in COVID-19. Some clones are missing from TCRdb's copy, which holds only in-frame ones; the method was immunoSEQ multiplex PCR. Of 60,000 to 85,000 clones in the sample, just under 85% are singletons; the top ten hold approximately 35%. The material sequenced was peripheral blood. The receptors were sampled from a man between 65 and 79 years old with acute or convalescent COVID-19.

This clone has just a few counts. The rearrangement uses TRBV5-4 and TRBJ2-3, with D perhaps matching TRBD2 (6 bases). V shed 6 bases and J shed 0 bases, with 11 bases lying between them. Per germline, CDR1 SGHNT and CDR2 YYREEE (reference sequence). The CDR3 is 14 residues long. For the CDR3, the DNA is TGTGCCAGCAATGCCGGGGGTAGCACAGATACGCAGTATTTT. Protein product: CASNAGGSTDTQYF.

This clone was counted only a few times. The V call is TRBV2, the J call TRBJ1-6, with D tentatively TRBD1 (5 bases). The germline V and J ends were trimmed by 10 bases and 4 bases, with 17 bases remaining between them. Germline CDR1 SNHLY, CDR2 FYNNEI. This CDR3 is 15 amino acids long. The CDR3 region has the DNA TGTGCCATCCCGAGGGGAGGCGCTTATAATTCACCCCTCCACTTT. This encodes CAIPRGGAYNSPLHF.

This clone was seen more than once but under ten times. The CDR3 DNA sequence: TGTGCCAGCAGCGGAGCCGGGACAGTGAACACTGAAGCTTTCTTT. It translates to CASSGAGTVNTEAFF. The genes are TRBV2 and TRBJ1-1; 7 bases map to TRBD1. CDR3 size: 15 residues. The germline V gene has CDR1 SNHLY and CDR2 FYNNEI. J was trimmed by 0 bases and V by 6 bases; bases with no gene match: 7.

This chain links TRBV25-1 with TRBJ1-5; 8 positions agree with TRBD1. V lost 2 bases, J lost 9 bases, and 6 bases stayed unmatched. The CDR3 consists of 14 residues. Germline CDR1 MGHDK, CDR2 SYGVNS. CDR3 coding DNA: TGTGCCAGCAGTGAACCCGGACAGGGTAGGCCCCAGCATTTT. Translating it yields CASSEPGQGRPQHF.

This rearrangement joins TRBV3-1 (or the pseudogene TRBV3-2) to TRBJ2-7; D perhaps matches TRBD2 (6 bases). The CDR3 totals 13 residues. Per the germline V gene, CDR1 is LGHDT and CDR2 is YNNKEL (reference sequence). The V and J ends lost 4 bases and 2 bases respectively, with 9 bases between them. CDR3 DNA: TGTGCCAGCAGCCCCGGAGGGCCCTACGAGCAGTACTTC. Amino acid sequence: CASSPGGPYEQYF.

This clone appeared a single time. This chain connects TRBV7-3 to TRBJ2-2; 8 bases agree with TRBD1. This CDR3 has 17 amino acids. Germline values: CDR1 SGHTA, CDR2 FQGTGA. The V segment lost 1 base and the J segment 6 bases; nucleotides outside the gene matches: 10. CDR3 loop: CASSLNWQGALAGELFF. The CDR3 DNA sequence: TGTGCCAGCAGCTTAAACTGGCAGGGGGCGTTGGCCGGGGAGCTGTTTTTT.

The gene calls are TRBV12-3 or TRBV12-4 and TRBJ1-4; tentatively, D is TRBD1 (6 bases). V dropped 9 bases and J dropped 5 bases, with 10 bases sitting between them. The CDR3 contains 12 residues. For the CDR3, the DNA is TGTGCCAGTAGACAGGAAAATGAAAAACTGTTTTTT. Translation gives CASRQENEKLFF.

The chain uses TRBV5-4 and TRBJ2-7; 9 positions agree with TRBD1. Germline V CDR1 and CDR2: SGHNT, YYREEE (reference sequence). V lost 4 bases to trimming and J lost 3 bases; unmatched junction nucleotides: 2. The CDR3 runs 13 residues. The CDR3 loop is CASSGTGLYEQYF. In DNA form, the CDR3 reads TGTGCCAGCAGCGGGACAGGGCTCTACGAGCAGTACTTC. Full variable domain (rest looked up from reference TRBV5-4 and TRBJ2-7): ETGVTQSPTHLIKTRGQQVTLRCSSQSGHNTVSWYQQALGQGPQFIFQYYREEENGRGNFPPRFSGLQFPNYSSELNVNALELDDSALYLCASSGTGLYEQYFGPGTRLTVT.

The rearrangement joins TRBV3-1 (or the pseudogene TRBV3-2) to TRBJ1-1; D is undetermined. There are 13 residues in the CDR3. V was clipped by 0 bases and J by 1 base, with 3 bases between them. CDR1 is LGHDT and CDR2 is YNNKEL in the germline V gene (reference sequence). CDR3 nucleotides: TGTGCCAGCAGCCAAGATCAGAACACTGAAGCTTTCTTT. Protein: CASSQDQNTEAFF.

The CDR3: CAIQSFRGNTEAFF. CDR3 coding DNA: TGTGCCATCCAATCCTTCCGGGGGAACACTGAAGCTTTCTTT. The rearrangement links TRBV28 to TRBJ1-1; no reliable D call. The V gene lost 10 bases and the J gene lost 1 base, with 16 bases spanning the gap. CDR1 and CDR2 from the germline V gene are MDHEN and SYDVKM. The CDR3 is 14 amino acids.

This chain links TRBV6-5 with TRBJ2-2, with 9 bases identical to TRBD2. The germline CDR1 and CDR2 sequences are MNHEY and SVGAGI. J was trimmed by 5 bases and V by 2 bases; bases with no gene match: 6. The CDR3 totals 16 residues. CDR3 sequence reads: CASSYGSGRGTGELFF. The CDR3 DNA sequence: TGTGCCAGCAGTTACGGTAGCGGGAGAGGTACCGGGGAGCTGTTTTTT.

In DNA, the CDR3 is TGCAGCGCCTCCGATCTGTTAGGACAACTGAATGGCTACACCTTC. This sequence encodes CSASDLLGQLNGYTF. V usage is TRBV29-1 and J usage is TRBJ1-2; a possible D gene is TRBD1 (5 bases). V was cut by 7 bases and J by 6 bases, with 24 bases left in between. From germline, CDR1 is SQVTM and CDR2 ANQGSEA. The CDR3 extends over 15 amino acids.

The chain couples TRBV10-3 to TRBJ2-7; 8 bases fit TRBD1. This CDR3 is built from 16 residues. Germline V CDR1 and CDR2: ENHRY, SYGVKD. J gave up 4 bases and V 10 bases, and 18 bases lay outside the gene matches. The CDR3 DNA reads TGTGCCACCAGAGAGACAGGGGCAATAGTATCGTACGAGCAGTACTTC. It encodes CATRETGAIVSYEQYF.

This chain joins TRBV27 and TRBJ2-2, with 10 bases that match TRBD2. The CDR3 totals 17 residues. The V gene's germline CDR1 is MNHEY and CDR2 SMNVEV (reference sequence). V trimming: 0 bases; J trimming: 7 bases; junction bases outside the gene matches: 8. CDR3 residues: CASSLSAGGPWYGELFF. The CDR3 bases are TGTGCCAGCAGTTTATCAGCGGGAGGGCCGTGGTACGGGGAGCTGTTTTTT.

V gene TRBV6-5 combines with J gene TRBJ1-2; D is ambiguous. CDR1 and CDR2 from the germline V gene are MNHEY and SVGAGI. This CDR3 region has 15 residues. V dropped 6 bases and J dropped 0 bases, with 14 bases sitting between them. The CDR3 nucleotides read TGTGCCAGCAGGGAGGGAGTTATCGCTAACTATGGCTACACCTTC. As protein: CASREGVIANYGYTF.

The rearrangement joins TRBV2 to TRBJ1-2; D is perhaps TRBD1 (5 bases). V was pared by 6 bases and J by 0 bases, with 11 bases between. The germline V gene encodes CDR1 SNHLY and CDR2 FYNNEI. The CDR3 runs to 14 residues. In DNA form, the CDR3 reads TGTGCCAGCAGCCCGACAGCAGCTAACTATGGCTACACCTTC. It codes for CASSPTAANYGYTF. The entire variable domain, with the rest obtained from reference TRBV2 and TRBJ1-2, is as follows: EPEVTQTPSHQVTQMGQEVILRCVPISNHLYFYWYRQILGQKVEFLVSFYNNEISEKSEIFDDQFSVERPDGSNFTLKIRSTKLEDSAMYFCASSPTAANYGYTFGSGTRLTVV.

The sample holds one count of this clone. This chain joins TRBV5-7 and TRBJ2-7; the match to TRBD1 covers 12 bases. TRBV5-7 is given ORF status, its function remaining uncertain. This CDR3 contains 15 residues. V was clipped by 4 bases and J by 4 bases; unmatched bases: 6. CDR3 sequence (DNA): TGTGCCAGCAGCCCGGGGACAGGGGGCGTTTACGAGCAGTACTTC. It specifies CASSPGTGGVYEQYF.